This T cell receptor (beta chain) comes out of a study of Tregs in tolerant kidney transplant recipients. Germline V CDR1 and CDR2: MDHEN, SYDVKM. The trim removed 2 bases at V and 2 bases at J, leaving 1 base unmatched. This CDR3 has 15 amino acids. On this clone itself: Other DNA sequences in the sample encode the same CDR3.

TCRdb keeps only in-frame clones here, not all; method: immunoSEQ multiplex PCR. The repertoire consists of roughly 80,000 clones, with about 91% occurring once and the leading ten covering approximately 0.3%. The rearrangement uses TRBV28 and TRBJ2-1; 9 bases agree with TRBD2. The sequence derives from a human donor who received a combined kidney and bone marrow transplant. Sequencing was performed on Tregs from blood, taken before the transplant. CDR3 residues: CASSLGGRAYNEQFF. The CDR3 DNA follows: TGTGCCAGCAGTTTAGGCGGGAGGGCCTACAATGAGCAGTTCTTC.